The source of this T cell receptor (beta chain) is a study of T-cell memory formation after mild COVID-19. MiXCR, run by TCRdb on the 5' RACE reads, gives a single entry per CDR3 protein. The data show 350,000 to 500,000 distinct CDR3 sequences, 20% seen once. V was clipped by 1 base and J by 3 bases; unmatched bases: 5. The germline V gene has CDR1 SQVTM and CDR2 ANQGSEA. CDR3 size: 15 residues. This clonotype was obtained from an adult woman who had mild COVID-19 (a few samples of this study predate the infection). Cell type and time point are not known. Sequencing was done on a sample of PBMCs or a T cell subset sorted from them (not recorded which). V usage is TRBV29-1 and J usage is TRBJ2-3; TRBD1 aligns across 9 bases. The CDR3 coding sequence is TGCAGCGTTGAAGGTCCGGACAGGGGAACAGATACGCAGTATTTT. Its protein is CSVEGPDRGTDTQYF.